One sample yielded the 26 T cell receptor beta chains listed below, sequenced in a study of blood T cell repertoires in COVID-19. Generated by immunoSEQ multiplex PCR, the TCRdb table keeps only in-frame clones and is missing some. This table has around 250,000 clones, around nine tenths appearing once. The source material was peripheral blood. The receptors here all came from a woman in her 70s with active or convalescent COVID-19.

V and J are TRBV24-1 and TRBJ2-2; 8 bases are shared with TRBD1. The CDR3 consists of 12 residues. The trim removed 7 bases at V and 6 bases at J, leaving 0 bases unmatched. Germline CDR1 reads KGHDR; CDR2 reads SFDVKD. The CDR3, as DNA: TGTGCCACCAGACAGGGGGCCGGGGAGCTGTTTTTT. As protein: CATRQGAGELFF.

The chain is built from TRBV2 and TRBJ1-2; D is uncertain. Trimming removed 3 bases at V and 2 bases at J, with 7 bases between. Germline CDR1 and CDR2: SNHLY and FYNNEI. The CDR3 totals 13 residues. The CDR3 here is CASSEQVNYGYTF. The DNA of the CDR3 is TGTGCCAGCAGTGAGCAGGTGAACTATGGCTACACCTTC.

The chain recombines TRBV9 with TRBJ2-2; TRBD1 agrees at 7 bases. The CDR3 runs to 14 residues. The trim removed 3 bases at V and 1 base at J, leaving 0 bases unmatched. Germline V gene data show CDR1 as SGDLS and CDR2 as YYNGEE. The CDR3 spells CASSGTGNTGELFF. DNA for the CDR3: TGTGCCAGCAGCGGGACAGGGAACACCGGGGAGCTGTTTTTT.

The chain links TRBV5-4 to TRBJ2-2; maybe TRBD2 (6 bases). Trimming took 5 bases from V and 6 from J, leaving 20 bases between them. The CDR3 totals 16 residues. Germline V gives CDR1 SGHNT, CDR2 YYREEE (reference sequence). CDR3: CASSSIGGGAAGELFF. The CDR3 DNA sequence: TGTGCCAGCAGTTCCATCGGGGGAGGAGCAGCCGGGGAGCTGTTTTTT. The full variable domain, its missing parts supplied by reference TRBV5-4 and TRBJ2-2, is ETGVTQSPTHLIKTRGQQVTLRCSSQSGHNTVSWYQQALGQGPQFIFQYYREEENGRGNFPPRFSGLQFPNYSSELNVNALELDDSALYLCASSSIGGGAAGELFFGEGSRLTVL.

This chain links TRBV5-1 with TRBJ1-6, with D possibly TRBD1 on 6 matching bases. The CDR3 is 15 residues long. V lost 4 bases and J lost 10, with 18 bases in between. The germline CDR1 and CDR2 sequences are SGHRS and YFSETQ. CDR3 loop: CASSINQGIGSPLHF. Written as DNA, the CDR3 is TGCGCCAGCAGCATAAACCAGGGGATCGGGTCACCCCTCCACTTT.

The CDR3 nucleotides read TGTGCCAGCAGTGTCGGGACAGTGTTTTTT. Residues: CASSVGTVFF. The chain uses TRBV2 and TRBJ1-4; 7 nucleotides agree with TRBD1. V lost 4 bases to trimming and J lost 15 bases; unmatched junction nucleotides: 2. This CDR3 has 10 amino acids. Looked up from germline, CDR1 is SNHLY and CDR2 is FYNNEI.

The chain is built from TRBV18 and TRBJ1-6, with unresolved D. With 8 bases removed from V and 8 bases from J, the gap between germline ends came to 13 bases. Per the germline V gene, CDR1 is KGHSH and CDR2 is LQKENI. This CDR3 region has 13 residues. The DNA of the CDR3 is TGTGCCAGCGGACCCTCGGGAGATTCACCCCTCCACTTT. Translated: CASGPSGDSPLHF.

The chain links TRBV6-5 to TRBJ1-2, with D perhaps TRBD1 (5 bases). This CDR3 region has 13 residues. Germline V gene data show CDR1 as MNHEY and CDR2 as SVGAGI. V was clipped by 7 bases and J by 1 base, with 10 bases between them. CDR3 DNA sequence: TGTGCCAGCACCCACGGGGGTAACTATGGCTACACCTTC. It is translated as CASTHGGNYGYTF.

The gene calls are TRBV12-3 or TRBV12-4 and TRBJ1-6, with D unresolved. The CDR3 loop spans 13 amino acids. Trimming left V 2 bases short and J 10 bases short, with 9 bases between. DNA for the CDR3: TGTGCCAGCAGTTTATTGGGCAACTCACCCCTCCACTTT. Translated, it gives CASSLLGNSPLHF.

CDR3 amino acids: CASSHTADRIQPQHF. CDR3 bases: TGTGCCAGCAGCCATACGGCGGACAGGATTCAGCCCCAGCATTTT. The chain links TRBV3-1 (or the pseudogene TRBV3-2) to TRBJ1-5; 7 bases line up with TRBD1. The CDR3 is made up of 15 amino acids. The germline V gene encodes CDR1 LGHDT and CDR2 YNNKEL (reference sequence). Trimming at V came to 3 bases and at J to 6 bases, leaving 8 bases not matched to a gene.

V gene TRBV27 combines with J gene TRBJ1-4; D is unresolved. This CDR3 spans 14 amino acids. V shed 10 bases and J shed 2 bases, with 14 bases lying between them. Germline CDR1 is MNHEY and CDR2 is SMNVEV (reference sequence). CDR3 loop: CATPKSWTNEKLFF. Here the CDR3 DNA reads TGTGCCACCCCTAAGAGTTGGACTAATGAAAAACTGTTTTTT. The full variable domain, with the rest looked up from reference TRBV27 and TRBJ1-4, is EAQVTQNPRYLITVTGKKLTVTCSQNMNHEYMSWYRQDPGLGLRQIYYSMNVEVTDKGDVPEGYKVSRKEKRNFPLILESPSPNQTSLYFCATPKSWTNEKLFFGSGTQLSVL.

This clone has only one observation. V usage is TRBV14 and J usage is TRBJ1-2, with D possibly being TRBD1 (6 bases). The CDR3 is 15 residues long. The germline V gene encodes CDR1 SGHDN and CDR2 FVKESK. V lost 0 bases and J 4 bases, leaving 12 bases between the germline ends. CDR3 DNA: TGTGCCAGCAGCCAAGAACTACAGGGCCTCTATGGCTACACCTTC. Encoded protein: CASSQELQGLYGYTF.

This chain uses TRBV6-5 with TRBJ2-7; 8 bases are shared with TRBD1. This CDR3 is 13 amino acids long. With 6 bases clipped from V and 3 bases from J, the junction kept 4 bases outside the gene matches. The germline CDR1 and CDR2 sequences are MNHEY and SVGAGI. CDR3 loop: CASRPGQVYEQYF. The CDR3 DNA sequence: TGTGCCAGCAGGCCGGGACAGGTCTACGAGCAGTACTTC.

The genes are TRBV7-2 and TRBJ2-5; 11 nucleotides agree with TRBD2. J lost 1 base, V lost 4 bases, and 11 bases had no gene match. The CDR3 spans 18 residues. CDR1 is SGHTA and CDR2 is FQGNSA in the germline V gene. CDR3 sequence reads: CASSSHATGTSGQETQYF. As DNA, the CDR3 is TGTGCCAGCAGCTCCCACGCAACCGGGACTAGCGGCCAAGAGACCCAGTACTTC.

The chain combines TRBV7-2 with TRBJ1-1; maybe TRBD1 (5 bases). V was trimmed by 1 base and J by 0 bases, leaving 9 bases between them. The germline gives CDR1 SGHTA, CDR2 FQGNSA. This CDR3 region has 15 residues. The CDR3, as DNA: TGTGCCAGCAGCTTAGATGGGGCCCTGAACACTGAAGCTTTCTTT. This gives the protein CASSLDGALNTEAFF.

V gene TRBV7-6 combines with J gene TRBJ1-3; 9 nucleotides match TRBD1. Germline-derived CDR1 and CDR2 are SGHVS and FNYEAQ. The V segment lost 5 bases and the J segment 5 bases; nucleotides outside the gene matches: 13. The CDR3 loop spans 17 amino acids. The DNA for the CDR3 is TGTGCCAGCAGCGTCTTGGCCGGGACAGGGAGTAGAAACACCATATATTTT. Residues: CASSVLAGTGSRNTIYF.

The chain carries TRBV7-9 and TRBJ2-7; TRBD1 is a possible D gene (6 bases). The CDR3 runs to 13 residues. The germline V gene encodes CDR1 SEHNR and CDR2 FQNEAQ (reference sequence). V was clipped by 4 bases and J by 5 bases, with 12 bases between them. CDR3 region: CASSSPKGDEQYF. The CDR3 nucleotides are TGTGCCAGCAGCTCCCCAAAGGGGGACGAGCAGTACTTC.

This chain connects TRBV19 to TRBJ1-2, with 12 nucleotides matching TRBD1. V shed 1 base and J 2 bases; nucleotides not matched to a gene: 8. Per the germline V gene, CDR1 is LNHDA and CDR2 is SQIVND (reference sequence). The CDR3 spans 18 residues. The CDR3 DNA reads TGTGCCAGTAGTATAGGCCCGGGACAGGGGGCCTCAAACTATGGCTACACCTTC. Translation: CASSIGPGQGASNYGYTF.

In its sample, this clone was seen a few times. The V call is TRBV5-1, the J call TRBJ1-1; D gene unclear. CDR3 length: 13 residues. Trimming left V 0 bases short and J 6 bases short, with 9 bases between. Germline V lookup: CDR1 SGHRS, CDR2 YFSETQ. The chain's CDR3 is CASSLGGVAEAFF. Written as DNA, the CDR3 is TGCGCCAGCAGCTTGGGGGGAGTAGCTGAAGCTTTCTTT.

The V gene is TRBV24-1, the J gene TRBJ1-3; D is ambiguous. V gave up 5 bases and J gave up 0 bases, with 10 bases separating them. The germline V gene has CDR1 KGHDR and CDR2 SFDVKD. This CDR3 is built from 15 residues. DNA for the CDR3: TGTGCCACCAGTGGCGGGCAGCTCTCTGGAAACACCATATATTTT. Amino acid sequence: CATSGGQLSGNTIYF.

V gene TRBV7-8 combines with J gene TRBJ2-1; perhaps TRBD1 as D (5 bases). The CDR3 has 15 amino acids. Germline loops: CDR1 SGHVS, CDR2 FQNEAQ. Trimming shortened V by 5 bases and J by 0 bases, and 11 bases separated the two germline ends. The CDR3 spells CASSPQGISYNEQFF. CDR3 DNA: TGTGCCAGCAGCCCCCAGGGAATCTCCTACAATGAGCAGTTCTTC.

The J gene is TRBJ1-4, the V gene TRBV6-6; D not resolved. Between the trimmed V and J ends, which lost 5 bases and 0 bases, there was a span of 10 bases. Germline loops: CDR1 MNHNY, CDR2 SVGAGI (reference sequence). This CDR3 spans 15 amino acids. CDR3 sequence: CASSLSRATNEKLFF. CDR3 bases: TGTGCCAGCAGTCTGTCGCGAGCAACTAATGAAAAACTGTTTTTT.

This rearrangement joins TRBV5-1 to TRBJ2-2; D remains ambiguous. The germline V gene encodes CDR1 SGHRS and CDR2 YFSETQ. The CDR3 spans 13 residues. V was trimmed by 4 bases and J by 4 bases, leaving 8 bases between them. The CDR3 loop reads CASSPTLTGELFF. The CDR3, as DNA: TGCGCCAGCAGCCCTACCCTCACCGGGGAGCTGTTTTTT.

This clone appeared a few times. The genes are TRBV5-1 and TRBJ1-5; 7 nucleotides align to TRBD1. Losses at the gene ends were 4 bases for V and 5 bases for J; bases not matched to a gene: 9. Germline V gene sequence: CDR1 SGHRS, CDR2 YFSETQ. The CDR3 has 15 amino acids. The CDR3 spells CASSPGTAEDQPQHF. The CDR3 nucleotides read TGCGCCAGCAGCCCAGGGACAGCCGAAGATCAGCCCCAGCATTTT.

The chain has TRBV5-1 and TRBJ2-1; 9 nucleotides line up with TRBD1. CDR3 length: 15 amino acids. Looked up from germline, CDR1 is SGHRS and CDR2 is YFSETQ. V dropped 3 bases and J dropped 5; count of bases not matched to a gene: 6. In DNA, the CDR3 is TGCGCCAGCAGCTCCTGGACAGGGGATAACAATGAGCAGTTCTTC. Its translation: CASSSWTGDNNEQFF.

This clone was observed once. The V call is TRBV4-3, the J call TRBJ2-7; TRBD2 is a possible D gene (6 bases). The V and J ends lost 0 bases and 3 bases respectively, with 12 bases between them. This CDR3 contains 15 residues. Germline V gene lookup returns CDR1 LGHNA and CDR2 YSLEER. CDR3 DNA: TGCGCCAGCAGCCAAGATCTAGGAGGGTACTACGAGCAGTACTTC. Residues: CASSQDLGGYYEQYF.